This T cell receptor (beta chain) was profiled in a study of human T cells and chemical hapten exposure. As for the study in general: Per-sample TCR yield variation was attributed mainly to small pooled library volume differences.

The library put unique molecular identifiers onto individual cDNA molecules. In the original processing: Counts of TCRs in each sample centred on a median of around 99,000 and extended from around 24,000 to 710,000. TCRdb recomputed calls from the 5' RACE reads with MiXCR, one row per CDR3 protein. Here the V and J calls rest on TCRdb's processing, not on the authors' analysis. The repertoire consists of 120,000 to 150,000 distinct CDR3 sequences, with approximately 4% occurring once and the leading ten covering approximately 1.4%. This clonotype was picked up a small number of times. Its matching antigen is unknown. Study results and caveats: TCRs above 1 in 1000 frequency stayed constant with DPC sensitization.

Extraction of total RNA was performed on unfractionated whole blood. The CDR3 runs to 13 residues. V was cut by 3 bases and J by 6 bases, with 15 bases left in between. Germline CDR1 is GTSNPN and CDR2 is SVGIG (reference sequence). The source of this sequence is a female donor in good health. The chain links TRBV30 to TRBJ2-7, with a possible D match to TRBD1 (6 bases). CDR3 DNA: TGTGCCTGGAGCCAACAGGGAAACGGCGAGCAGTACTTC. This encodes CAWSQQGNGEQYF.